The rows below give T cell receptor beta chains drawn from one sample of a study of blood T cell repertoires in COVID-19. The data were produced by immunoSEQ multiplex PCR, yet TCRdb's version contains in-frame clones alone and is incomplete. The sample has some 170,000 clones, more than 75% seen once. Sequenced: peripheral blood. The receptors come from a woman in her 70s with COVID-19, enrolled during active disease. Each CDR3 is given with its conserved first and last residue. A D gene is named only where the DNA matches it firmly. For some rows the clone size is stated as once, few or many, or as a class when expanded; others skip it.

d_call | j_call | clone_size | v_call | cdr3_aa | cdr3_nt
. | TRBJ2-7 | . | TRBV6-5 | CASTPVFSAVNEQYF | TGTGCCAGCACCCCCGTCTTCTCGGCGGTAAACGAGCAGTACTTC
. | TRBJ1-4 | once | TRBV4-3 | CASSHDPGPGEKLFF | TGCGCCAGCAGCCACGATCCGGGCCCGGGGGAAAAACTGTTTTTT
. | TRBJ1-5 | . | TRBV15 | CATSRESVRVGPQHF | TGTGCCACCAGCAGAGAGAGCGTCAGGGTAGGGCCCCAGCATTTT
TRBD2 | TRBJ2-7 | few | TRBV4-1 | CASSQDSPAGHYEQYF | TGCGCCAGCAGCCAAGATAGCCCAGCGGGGCACTACGAGCAGTACTTC
TRBD1 | TRBJ1-2 | . | TRBV19 | CASSPRDSPIYGYTF | TGTGCCAGTAGTCCCAGGGACAGTCCGATCTATGGCTACACCTTC
. | TRBJ1-5 | . | TRBV19 | CASSIRPAGVVNQPQHF | TGTGCCAGTAGTATAAGGCCGGCGGGAGTAGTTAATCAGCCCCAGCATTTT
TRBD2 | TRBJ2-2 | . | TRBV11-2 | CASSLAAGVDGELFF | TGTGCCAGCAGCTTAGCAGCGGGGGTTGACGGGGAGCTGTTTTTT
. | TRBJ2-2 | . | TRBV11-3 | CASSTRTITGELFF | TGTGCCAGCAGCACGCGGACAATCACCGGGGAGCTGTTTTTT
. | TRBJ2-7 | . | TRBV3-1/TRBV3-2 | CASSQDAGREQYF | TGTGCCAGCAGCCAAGATGCGGGAAGGGAGCAGTACTTC
TRBD1 | TRBJ1-1 | . | TRBV7-9 | CASSYTGTGTAEAFF | TGTGCCAGCAGCTATACCGGGACAGGTACGGCTGAAGCTTTCTTT
TRBD1 | TRBJ2-2 | . | TRBV10-3 | CAISQQTGQVGAGELFF | TGTGCCATCAGTCAGCAGACCGGACAGGTTGGGGCCGGGGAGCTGTTTTTT
. | TRBJ1-2 | few | TRBV11-3 | CASSLGQDYGYTF | TGTGCCAGCAGCTTAGGGCAGGACTATGGCTACACCTTC
. | TRBJ1-1 | . | TRBV6-2/TRBV6-3 | CASSYDQRGGNTEAFF | TGTGCCAGCAGTTACGACCAGAGGGGGGGGAACACTGAAGCTTTCTTT
. | TRBJ1-3 | . | TRBV11-3 | CASSLGGQQSSGNTIYF | TGTGCCAGCAGCTTAGGCGGACAGCAGAGCTCTGGAAACACCATATATTTT
TRBD2 | TRBJ2-5 | once | TRBV11-3 | CASTEQTSGRGETQYF | TGTGCCAGCACCGAACAGACTAGCGGGAGAGGGGAGACCCAGTACTTC
. | TRBJ2-1 | few | TRBV6-1 | CASSEYDFSYNEQFF | TGTGCCAGCAGTGAATATGACTTTTCCTACAATGAGCAGTTCTTC
. | TRBJ2-7 | . | TRBV30 | CAWRHGRRAYEQYF | TGTGCCTGGCGACACGGGAGAAGGGCCTACGAGCAGTACTTC
TRBD1 | TRBJ2-7 | . | TRBV5-5 | CASSSGQGNTYEQYF | TGTGCCAGCAGCTCCGGACAGGGGAACACCTACGAGCAGTACTTC
TRBD2 | TRBJ2-5 | . | TRBV11-3 | CASSLGSSGKQETQYF | TGTGCCAGCAGCTTAGGTTCTAGCGGAAAACAAGAGACCCAGTACTTC
TRBD1 | TRBJ1-3 | . | TRBV7-9 | CASSGQVFSGNTIYF | TGTGCCAGCTCGGGACAGGTCTTCTCTGGAAACACCATATATTTT
. | TRBJ1-2 | . | TRBV6-4 | CASSRQPDGDYGYTF | TGTGCCAGCAGCCGACAGCCCGACGGAGACTATGGCTACACCTTC
TRBD1 | TRBJ1-2 | . | TRBV19 | CASSKWDSNYGYTF | TGTGCCAGTAGTAAATGGGACAGTAACTATGGCTACACCTTC
. | TRBJ2-7 | . | TRBV4-3 | CASSQERTGSSYEQYF | TGCGCCAGCAGCCAAGAGAGGACGGGGAGCTCCTACGAGCAGTACTTC
. | TRBJ1-3 | . | TRBV30 | CAWSPGQTGNTIYF | TGTGCCTGGAGTCCCGGACAAACCGGAAACACCATATATTTT
TRBD1 | TRBJ2-1 | many | TRBV5-5 | CASSFRQGYNEQFF | TGTGCCAGCAGCTTCCGACAGGGATACAATGAGCAGTTCTTC
. | TRBJ1-2 | . | TRBV6-5 | CASSQDMSYGYTF | TGTGCCAGCAGCCAGGACATGTCCTATGGCTACACCTTC
. | TRBJ1-2 | . | TRBV28 | CASSLGQGNGEYGYTF | TGTGCCAGCAGTTTGGGCCAGGGAAATGGGGAATATGGCTACACCTTC
. | TRBJ1-4 | few | TRBV6-4 | CASSDSDARGNEKLFF | TGTGCCAGCAGTGACAGTGACGCAAGAGGGAATGAAAAACTGTTTTTT
TRBD2 | TRBJ2-1 | . | TRBV9 | CASRGSGRGNEQFF | TGTGCCAGCAGGGGTAGCGGGAGGGGCAATGAGCAGTTCTTC
. | TRBJ1-3 | once | TRBV2 | CASSERGPGSGNTIYF | TGTGCCAGCAGTGAACGTGGTCCGGGATCTGGAAACACCATATATTTT
TRBD1 | TRBJ1-2 | . | TRBV29-1 | CSVSGQGRRNGYTF | TGCAGCGTTTCAGGACAGGGAAGGAGGAATGGCTACACCTTC
TRBD2 | TRBJ2-3 | . | TRBV25-1 | CASRTSGRGTQYF | TGTGCCAGCAGGACTAGCGGGAGAGGCACGCAGTATTTT
. | TRBJ2-7 | . | TRBV10-1 | CAGSGRVSGYEQYF | TGCGCCGGGAGCGGAAGGGTGAGCGGCTACGAGCAGTACTTC
TRBD1 | TRBJ2-5 | . | TRBV2 | CASSGGQIEQETQYF | TGTGCCAGCAGTGGGGGACAGATAGAGCAAGAGACCCAGTACTTC
TRBD2 | TRBJ2-3 | . | TRBV29-1 | CSSETSGTDTQYF | TGCAGCTCTGAGACTAGCGGCACAGATACGCAGTATTTT
. | TRBJ1-4 | . | TRBV4-1 | CASSRRMTATNEKLFF | TGCGCCAGCAGCCGCCGAATGACTGCAACTAATGAAAAACTGTTTTTT
. | TRBJ2-1 | . | TRBV4-3 | CASSQEARSSYNEQFF | TGCGCCAGCAGCCAAGAGGCAAGGAGCTCCTACAATGAGCAGTTCTTC
TRBD1 | TRBJ2-7 | . | TRBV4-3 | CASSQEQGAYEQYF | TGCGCCAGCAGCCAAGAGCAGGGGGCCTACGAGCAGTACTTC
. | TRBJ1-1 | . | TRBV4-3 | CASSQVYGEAFF | TGCGCCAGCAGCCAAGTTTACGGGGAAGCTTTCTTT
. | TRBJ2-7 | . | TRBV5-1 | CASSLEPNYEQYF | TGCGCCAGCAGCTTGGAGCCCAACTACGAGCAGTACTTC
. | TRBJ2-4 | . | TRBV28 | CASSLESRAGDIQYF | TGTGCCAGCAGTTTAGAGAGCAGGGCTGGTGACATTCAGTACTTC
TRBD1 | TRBJ1-1 | . | TRBV10-3 | CAIRDRVRTEAFF | TGTGCCATCCGGGACAGGGTAAGGACTGAAGCTTTCTTT
. | TRBJ2-7 | . | TRBV5-5 | CASSLAGVHEQYF | TGTGCCAGCAGCTTGGCAGGGGTCCACGAGCAGTACTTC
TRBD1 | TRBJ1-2 | . | TRBV2 | CASTKQGATAYGYTF | TGTGCCAGCACCAAACAGGGGGCAACAGCCTATGGCTACACCTTC
. | TRBJ1-6 | . | TRBV7-2 | CASSLDGAGNNSPLHF | TGTGCCAGCAGCTTAGATGGGGCAGGGAATAATTCACCCCTCCACTTT
TRBD1 | TRBJ1-2 | once | TRBV4-1 | CASSPSGTGRYGYTF | TGCGCCAGCAGCCCGTCCGGGACAGGGAGGTATGGCTACACCTTC
. | TRBJ2-7 | . | TRBV5-1 | CASSSDPYPGSEQYF | TGCGCCAGCAGCTCGGACCCCTACCCGGGGTCTGAGCAGTACTTC
. | TRBJ1-3 | once | TRBV9 | CASSVDFRGNTIYF | TGTGCCAGCAGCGTAGATTTTCGGGGAAACACCATATATTTT
. | TRBJ1-2 | few | TRBV6-5 | CASRAGGAYGYTF | TGTGCCAGCAGGGCGGGGGGGGCTTATGGCTACACCTTC
TRBD2 | TRBJ2-5 | . | TRBV27 | CASSPEGLAGVETQYF | TGTGCCAGCAGTCCGGAAGGTCTAGCGGGAGTGGAGACCCAGTACTTC
TRBD2 | TRBJ2-7 | . | TRBV4-2 | CASSQGTSGSPYEQYF | TGTGCCAGCAGCCAGGGAACTAGCGGGAGTCCCTACGAGCAGTACTTC
. | TRBJ1-6 | . | TRBV6-5 | CASSYSTPDYSPLHF | TGTGCCAGCAGTTACTCGACCCCCGACTATTCACCCCTCCACTTT
. | TRBJ1-1 | . | TRBV29-1 | CSTDSGVAEAFF | TGCAGCACCGATTCAGGTGTGGCTGAAGCTTTCTTT
. | TRBJ1-2 | . | TRBV28 | CASSRNYGYTF | TGTGCCAGCAGTCGGAACTATGGCTACACCTTC